These 12 T cell receptor beta chains originate from one sample sequenced in a study of pediatric ulcerative colitis. The method was immunoSEQ multiplex PCR; TCRdb's version includes in-frame clones alone and lacks a portion of them. Among tens of thousands of clones listed, 87% were seen once. Sequenced sample: blood. The receptors stem from a boy between 10 and 17 years old who was a control in a study of pediatric ulcerative colitis.

The V gene is TRBV9, the J gene TRBJ1-2; D gene uncertain. CDR1 and CDR2 (germline): SGDLS, YYNGEE. Trimming took off 0 bases at V and 10 bases at J, with 13 bases between the two ends. The CDR3 totals 13 residues. The CDR3 here is CASSVDLRAAYTF. CDR3 DNA: TGTGCCAGCAGCGTAGACCTACGGGCAGCCTACACCTTC. Supplemented by reference TRBV9 and TRBJ1-2, the full variable domain reads DSGVTQTPKHLITATGQRVTLRCSPRSGDLSVYWYQQSLDQGLQFLIQYYNGEERAKGNILERFSAQQFPDLHSELNLSSLELGDSALYFCASSVDLRAAYTFGSGTRLTVV.

J is TRBJ1-2 and V is TRBV2; 8 nucleotides match TRBD1. This CDR3 has 14 amino acids. V trimming: 8 bases; J trimming: 4 bases; junction bases outside the gene matches: 9. In germline, CDR1 is SNHLY, CDR2 FYNNEI. The CDR3 DNA reads as TGTGCCAGCGTCTCCCAGGGGGCCAGCTATGGCTACACCTTC. Translation: CASVSQGASYGYTF.

The V call is TRBV28, the J call TRBJ2-3; 8 bases match TRBD2. The CDR3 totals 16 residues. With V trimmed by 5 bases and J by 0 bases, 7 bases remained unmatched. Germline V gene lookup returns CDR1 MDHEN and CDR2 SYDVKM. CDR3 nucleotide sequence: TGTGCCAGCAGTCTCCTGACTAGCGAGAGCACAGATACGCAGTATTTT. Its protein product is CASSLLTSESTDTQYF.

The chain employs TRBV19 and TRBJ2-1; 8 bases fit TRBD2. Trimming took 4 bases from V and 6 from J; bases not matched to a gene: 8. This CDR3 has 15 amino acids. Germline lookup yields CDR1 LNHDA and CDR2 SQIVND (reference sequence). CDR3 coding DNA: TGTGCCAGTAGTAGCCGACTAGCGTGGTTCAATGAGCAGTTCTTC. It is translated as CASSSRLAWFNEQFF.

For this clone: This sample also contains other DNA sequences that code for the same CDR3. The chain joins TRBV6-6 to TRBJ1-5; the match to TRBD1 covers 9 bases. Trimming cost V 6 bases and J 5 bases; bases outside gene matches: 5. This CDR3 contains 14 residues. The germline CDR1 and CDR2 sequences are MNHNY and SVGAGI (reference sequence). The CDR3 DNA follows: TGTGCCAGCAGGGACAGGGGTGGTCATCAGCCCCAGCATTTT. Its protein is CASRDRGGHQPQHF.

This clone was observed a single time. The chain uses TRBV30 and TRBJ2-2; D gene uncertain. Germline V gene sequence: CDR1 GTSNPN, CDR2 SVGIG (reference sequence). The CDR3 length is 13 residues. The ends were cut back, 0 bases at V and 6 bases at J, with 8 bases in the middle. The CDR3 region is CAWSVAVAGELFF. CDR3 nucleotide sequence: TGTGCCTGGAGTGTAGCAGTGGCCGGGGAGCTGTTTTTT.

The chain combines TRBV6-5 with TRBJ2-1, with TRBD1 matching over 8 bases. Germline values: CDR1 MNHEY, CDR2 SVGAGI. CDR3 length: 14 residues. The junction had 1 base not matched to a gene; V was cut back by 2 bases and J by 4 bases. CDR3 sequence reads: CASSYQGAYNEQFF. CDR3 nucleotides: TGTGCCAGCAGTTACCAGGGGGCGTACAATGAGCAGTTCTTC.

The V and J genes are TRBV6-5 and TRBJ2-7; TRBD1 might be the D (6 bases). This CDR3 is built from 14 residues. Per germline, CDR1 MNHEY and CDR2 SVGAGI. V was pared by 5 bases and J by 0 bases, with 11 bases between. For the CDR3, the DNA is TGTGCCAGCAGTCTCGGGACAAACTCCTACGAGCAGTACTTC. Its protein is CASSLGTNSYEQYF.

The V gene is TRBV10-3, the J gene TRBJ1-5, with 7 bases lining up with TRBD1. With 5 bases clipped from V and 5 bases from J, the junction kept 6 bases outside the gene matches. This CDR3 region has 14 residues. Germline V gene data show CDR1 as ENHRY and CDR2 as SYGVKD. CDR3 DNA: TGTGCCATCAGTCCCGGACAGGTAGATCAGCCCCAGCATTTT. It specifies CAISPGQVDQPQHF.

The chain is built from TRBV5-1 and TRBJ2-1, with D possibly being TRBD1 (6 bases). Germline CDR1 reads SGHRS; CDR2 reads YFSETQ. Trimming left V 8 bases short and J 6 bases short, with 15 bases between. The length of the CDR3 is 13 residues. The CDR3 sequence is CASGETGFNEQFF. CDR3 bases: TGCGCCAGTGGAGAAACAGGGTTCAATGAGCAGTTCTTC.

The chain links TRBV10-3 to TRBJ2-3; 12 bases map to TRBD2. V was pared by 0 bases and J by 4 bases, with 2 bases of the junction left unmatched. Germline CDR1 and CDR2: ENHRY and SYGVKD. The CDR3 contains 16 residues. The CDR3 here is CAISESSSGGADTQYF. DNA for the CDR3: TGTGCCATCAGTGAGTCGTCTAGCGGGGGGGCAGATACGCAGTATTTT.

The chain couples TRBV4-3 to TRBJ1-2, with D tentatively TRBD1 (5 bases). This CDR3 is built from 17 residues. Trimming left V 0 bases short and J 2 bases short, with 16 bases between. CDR1 LGHNA and CDR2 YSLEER come from the germline V gene. In nucleotides, the CDR3 is TGCGCCAGCAGCCAAGACCCGGCGGGGGTTTTAAACTATGGCTACACCTTC. It codes for CASSQDPAGVLNYGYTF.